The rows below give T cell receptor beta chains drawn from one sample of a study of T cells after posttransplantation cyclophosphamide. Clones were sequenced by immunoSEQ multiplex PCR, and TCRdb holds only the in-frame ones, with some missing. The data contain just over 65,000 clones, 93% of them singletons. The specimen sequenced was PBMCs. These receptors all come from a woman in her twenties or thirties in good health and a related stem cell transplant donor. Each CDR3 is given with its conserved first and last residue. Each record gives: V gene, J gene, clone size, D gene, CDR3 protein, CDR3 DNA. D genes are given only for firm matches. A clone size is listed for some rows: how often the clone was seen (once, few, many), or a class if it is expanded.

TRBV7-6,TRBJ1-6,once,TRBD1,CASSAGTGQSMSSYNSPLHF,TGTGCCAGCAGCGCCGGGACAGGTCAATCAATGAGCTCCTATAATTCACCCCTCCACTTT
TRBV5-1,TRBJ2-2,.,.,CASSFVSQNTGELFF,TGCGCCAGCAGCTTTGTCAGTCAGAACACCGGGGAGCTGTTTTTT
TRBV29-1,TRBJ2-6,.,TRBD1,CSVTGVRPGANVLTF,TGCAGCGTGACAGGGGTCCGCCCTGGGGCCAACGTCCTGACTTTC
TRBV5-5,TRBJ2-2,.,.,CASSYGAGELFF,TGTGCCAGCAGCTACGGGGCCGGGGAGCTGTTTTTT
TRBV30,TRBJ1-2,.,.,CAWSSSRVYGYTF,TGTGCCTGGAGTAGCAGCAGGGTCTATGGCTACACCTTC
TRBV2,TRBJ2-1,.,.,CASEGGRSGEQFF,TGTGCCAGCGAAGGGGGTAGAAGCGGGGAGCAGTTCTTC
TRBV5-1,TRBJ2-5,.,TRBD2,CASSRGLAGGEETQYF,TGCGCCAGCAGCCGAGGTCTAGCGGGGGGCGAAGAGACCCAGTACTTC
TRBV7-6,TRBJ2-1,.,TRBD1,CASSLTGNNEQFF,TGTGCCAGCAGCTTGACAGGGAACAATGAGCAGTTCTTC
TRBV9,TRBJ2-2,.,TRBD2,CASSRPGGAPTGELFF,TGTGCCAGCAGCCGCCCCGGGGGGGCACCCACCGGGGAGCTGTTTTTT
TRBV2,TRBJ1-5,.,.,CASSEGSVSNQPQHF,TGTGCCAGCAGTGAAGGTAGCGTCAGCAATCAGCCCCAGCATTTT
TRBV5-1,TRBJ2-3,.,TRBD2,CASSWTSGVADTQYF,TGCGCCAGCAGCTGGACTAGCGGGGTGGCAGATACGCAGTATTTT
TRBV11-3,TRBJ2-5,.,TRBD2,CASSRTSGGPGQETQYF,TGTGCCAGCAGCAGGACTAGCGGGGGGCCGGGGCAAGAGACCCAGTACTTC
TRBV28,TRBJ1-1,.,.,CASIGLNTEAFF,TGTGCCAGCATCGGGTTGAACACTGAAGCTTTCTTT
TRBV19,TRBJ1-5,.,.,CASSIDLALNQPQHF,TGTGCCAGTAGTATAGATCTGGCCCTCAATCAGCCCCAGCATTTT
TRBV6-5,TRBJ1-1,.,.,CASRPDTWNTEAFF,TGTGCCAGCAGGCCGGACACTTGGAACACTGAAGCTTTCTTT
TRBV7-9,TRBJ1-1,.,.,CASTPMVGWGTEAFF,TGTGCCAGCACCCCTATGGTGGGGTGGGGCACTGAAGCTTTCTTT
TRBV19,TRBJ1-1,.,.,CASSMGQNTEAFF,TGTGCCAGTAGTATGGGACAGAACACTGAAGCTTTCTTT
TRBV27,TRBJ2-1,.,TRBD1,CASSSDRGHEQFF,TGTGCCAGCAGTTCCGACAGGGGGCATGAGCAGTTCTTC
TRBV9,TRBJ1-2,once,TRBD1,CASSVERGGETGAHGYTF,TGTGCCAGCAGCGTAGAACGGGGGGGGGAGACAGGGGCTCATGGCTACACCTTC
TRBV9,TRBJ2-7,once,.,CASSAAGGMSYEQYF,TGTGCCAGCAGCGCGGCCGGAGGGATGTCCTACGAGCAGTACTTC
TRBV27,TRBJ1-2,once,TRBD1,CASSLSRTGGGGYTF,TGTGCCAGCAGTTTATCGCGAACAGGGGGAGGTGGCTACACCTTC